This TCR beta chain stems from a study of T cell responses to AZD1222 COVID-19 vaccine. As for the study in general: Pooled samples include second doses given at about 4 or 12 weeks.

Sequenced by immunoSEQ multiplex PCR; TCRdb stores in-frame clones only, minus some. The profile covers about 56,000 clones, with around 85% appearing a single time and around 15% taken by the ten largest. The CDR3 runs 13 residues. Study results and limitations: Sampling captured repertoires only after the peak T cell response. Recipients of AZD1222 seropositive at baseline numbered only 6 or 7. Females made up more of the donors, who were largely white British, and clonal diversity may have come out too low.

This clone came up once. Its antigen is still unknown. This TCR was sampled from an adult in good health. V gene TRBV21-1 combines with J gene TRBJ2-1. TRBV21-1 is termed a pseudogene. The material was peripheral blood, obtained on day 0 of AZD1222 vaccination. The CDR3 reads CASSKVCFHEQFF. The CDR3 DNA is TGTGCCAGCAGCAAAGTCTGCTTTCATGAGCAGTTCTTC.